Listed below are T cell receptor beta chains from one sample, sequenced in a study of CXCR3-negative and CXCR3-positive naive CD8 T cells. TCRdb processed the 5' RACE reads again and assigns one entry to each CDR3 protein, with no DNA. The sample spans over 100,000 distinct CDR3 sequences; the ten largest clones claim roughly 0.35%. What was sequenced was naive CXCR3+ CD8+ T cells from blood. The receptors shown here come from a human donor in good health. Some clones in this sample may be carry-over from other donors' samples. The CDR3 runs from the conserved cysteine through the conserved F or W.

CDR3,V,J
CASSQGQGAADTQYF,TRBV4-2,TRBJ2-3
CASSKTGLGYQPQHF,TRBV2,TRBJ1-5
CASSVGQGRTYEQYF,TRBV9,TRBJ2-7
CASSLDSTEAFF,TRBV7-9,TRBJ1-1
CASSIRGTEAFF,TRBV2,TRBJ1-1
CASSYWTGPGNTIYF,TRBV7-2,TRBJ1-3
CASSPVRGMETQYF,TRBV7-9,TRBJ2-5
CASSPLPDVAYGYTF,TRBV7-9,TRBJ1-2
CASRGAPGYTF,TRBV28,TRBJ1-2
CASTPDRGQDTQYF,TRBV27,TRBJ2-3
CSANSGGDYNEQFF,TRBV20-1,TRBJ2-1
CASRETTGNTGELFF,TRBV7-2,TRBJ2-2
CASSVEPGGVYEQYF,TRBV9,TRBJ2-7
CATSEYRGGTEAFF,TRBV15,TRBJ1-1
CASSLPGSADTQYF,TRBV7-2,TRBJ2-3
CASSLLGSGELFF,TRBV27,TRBJ2-2
CSVDVGTDYEQYF,TRBV29-1,TRBJ2-7
CASSRTVISDEQFF,TRBV12-3/TRBV12-4,TRBJ2-1
CASSLTPGLSYNEQFF,TRBV28,TRBJ2-1
CAWSVGGNGYTF,TRBV30,TRBJ1-2
CASSGQGFLSYEQYF,TRBV10-2,TRBJ2-7
CTSSRSDRDLHTEAFF,TRBV1,TRBJ1-1
CASSPKWASGDNEQFF,TRBV5-1,TRBJ2-1
CASSLGLVEETQYF,TRBV12-3/TRBV12-4,TRBJ2-5
CASSLGTDPYEQFF,TRBV7-6,TRBJ2-1
CASSEVVQDTQYF,TRBV2,TRBJ2-3
CATSRDRTSVNEQFF,TRBV15,TRBJ2-1
CASSAGHSEQYF,TRBV7-9,TRBJ2-7
CASSFRGIRGNTIYF,TRBV28,TRBJ1-3
CASSDPGTANEKLFF,TRBV9,TRBJ1-4
CASSQDLPGLNTEAFF,TRBV4-1,TRBJ1-1
CASQGGRGYNEQFF,TRBV12-3/TRBV12-4,TRBJ2-1
CASSERPAGQGSTGELFF,TRBV6-1,TRBJ2-2
CASSSPDSYEQYF,TRBV7-6,TRBJ2-7
CASSYGGGYYEQYF,TRBV7-8,TRBJ2-7
CASSLGSGQGYEQYF,TRBV27,TRBJ2-7
CASSSTGPADTEAFF,TRBV7-2,TRBJ1-1
CASSQDNRGTEAFF,TRBV4-1,TRBJ1-1
CASSYSALAGGTIVPDTQYF,TRBV6-6,TRBJ2-3
CASSQGLFTDTQYF,TRBV4-1,TRBJ2-3